This record looks at one TCR beta chain sequence and its context. Repertoires were generated with immunoSEQ multiplex PCR, while TCRdb's copy carries only in-frame clones and drops some. The table has fewer than 150,000 clones, under 90% seen once. The data derive from a study of cytotoxic CD8 clonotypes in ibrutinib-treated CLL. Study-level background: Each sample contained, on average, 255,043 productive templates and tens of thousands of productive rearrangements.

The CDR3 covers 16 residues. The germline gives CDR1 SEHNR, CDR2 FQNEAQ (reference sequence). Trimming at V came to 3 bases and at J to 0 bases, leaving 6 bases not matched to a gene. Material: PBMCs, obtained after 24 months of ibrutinib treatment. The origin of this receptor is a human donor with chronic lymphocytic leukemia. The genes are TRBV7-9 and TRBJ1-1; 8 bases agree with TRBD1. In DNA, the CDR3 is TGTGCCAGCAGCTTTCCCAGGGGGCTCATGAACACTGAAGCTTTCTTT. It translates to CASSFPRGLMNTEAFF.